This T cell receptor (beta chain) was captured in a study of CXCR3-negative and CXCR3-positive naive CD8 T cells. For the study at large: Cumulative TRB read yield was about 140 million, averaging about 1.5 +/- 0.3 million per library.

The germline gives CDR1 SGHRS, CDR2 YFSETQ. CDR3 length: 17 amino acids. Findings of the study overall: In CXCR3-positive naive cells, the TRB CDR3s were more hydrophobic than in CXCR3-negative naive cells. Naive CXCR3-negative and CXCR3-positive cells had similar TRBV-TRBJ usage; memory differed. With CXCR3 expression partially decreased after cryopreservation, most assays relied on fresh PBMCs.

The TRB cDNA libraries were prepared by 5' RACE with UMI labels. TCRdb re-called the 5' RACE reads, yielding one record per CDR3 amino acid sequence without DNA. This sample's clone table lists around 60,000 distinct CDR3 sequences. Notes on this clonotype: Antigen: not known.

The source of this sequence is a human donor in good health. Some clones in this sample may be carry-over from other donors' samples. This chain uses TRBV5-1 with TRBJ1-5; the TCRdb call, TRBD1, lacks DNA for checking. What was sequenced was naive CXCR3+ CD8+ T cells from blood. Subset given: CD45RO-CCR7+CD27+CD95- naive CD8+ T cells expressing CXCR3 (TNR3+). This CDR3 is CASSSFPGTGPDQPQHF.